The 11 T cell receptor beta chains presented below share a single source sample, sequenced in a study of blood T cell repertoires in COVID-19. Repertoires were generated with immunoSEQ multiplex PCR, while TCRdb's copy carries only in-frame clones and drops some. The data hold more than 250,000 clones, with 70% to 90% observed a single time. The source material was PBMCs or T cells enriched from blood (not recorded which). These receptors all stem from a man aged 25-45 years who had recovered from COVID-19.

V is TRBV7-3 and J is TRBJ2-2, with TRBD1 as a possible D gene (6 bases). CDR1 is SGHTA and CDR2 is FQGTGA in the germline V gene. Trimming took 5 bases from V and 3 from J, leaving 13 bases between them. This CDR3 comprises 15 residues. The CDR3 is CASSPNGQYTGELFF. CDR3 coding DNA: TGTGCCAGCAGCCCAAATGGACAGTACACCGGGGAGCTGTTTTTT.

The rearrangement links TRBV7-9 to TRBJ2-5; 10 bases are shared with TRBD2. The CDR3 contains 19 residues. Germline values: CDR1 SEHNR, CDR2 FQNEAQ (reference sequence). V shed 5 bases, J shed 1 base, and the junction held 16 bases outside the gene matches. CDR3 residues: CASSQKFVRRTSGQETQYF. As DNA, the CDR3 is TGTGCCAGCAGCCAAAAGTTCGTTCGTCGGACTAGCGGCCAAGAGACCCAGTACTTC.

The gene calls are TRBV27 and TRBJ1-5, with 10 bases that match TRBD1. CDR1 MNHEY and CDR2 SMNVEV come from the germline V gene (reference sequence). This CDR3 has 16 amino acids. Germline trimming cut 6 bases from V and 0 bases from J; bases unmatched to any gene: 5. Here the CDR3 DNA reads TGTGCCAGCAGGCCGGGACAGGGGCGTAGCAATCAGCCCCAGCATTTT. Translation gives CASRPGQGRSNQPQHF.

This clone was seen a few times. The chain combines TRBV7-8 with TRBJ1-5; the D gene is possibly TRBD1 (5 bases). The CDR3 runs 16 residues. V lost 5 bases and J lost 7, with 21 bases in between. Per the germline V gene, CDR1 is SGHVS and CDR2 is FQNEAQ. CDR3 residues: CASSLGPSGFNQPQHF. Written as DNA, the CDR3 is TGTGCCAGCAGCCTAGGGCCCTCAGGGTTCAACCAGCCCCAGCATTTT.

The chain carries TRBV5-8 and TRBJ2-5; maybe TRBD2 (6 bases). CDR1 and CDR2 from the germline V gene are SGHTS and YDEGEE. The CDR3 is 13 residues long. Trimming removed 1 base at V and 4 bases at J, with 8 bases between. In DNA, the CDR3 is TGTGCCAGCAGCTTGAGGAGGGGAGAGACCCAGTACTTC. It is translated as CASSLRRGETQYF.

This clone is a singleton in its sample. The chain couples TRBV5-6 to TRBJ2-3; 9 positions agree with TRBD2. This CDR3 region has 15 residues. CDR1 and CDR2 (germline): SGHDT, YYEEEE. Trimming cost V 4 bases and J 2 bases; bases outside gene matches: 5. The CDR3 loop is CASSRLAVITDTQYF. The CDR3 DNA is TGTGCCAGCAGCCGACTAGCGGTTATCACAGATACGCAGTATTTT.

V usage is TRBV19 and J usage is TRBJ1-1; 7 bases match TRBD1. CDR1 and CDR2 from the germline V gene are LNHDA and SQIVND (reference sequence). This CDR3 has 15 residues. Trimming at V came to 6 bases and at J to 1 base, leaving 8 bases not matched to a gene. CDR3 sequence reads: CASRNQGTENTEAFF. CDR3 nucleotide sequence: TGTGCCAGTAGGAATCAAGGGACAGAGAACACTGAAGCTTTCTTT.

The CDR3, as DNA: TGCAGCGCCAGCACAGGGTACCAGTTGGATTCACCCCTCCACTTT. This encodes CSASTGYQLDSPLHF. The chain has TRBV29-1 and TRBJ1-6, with a weak D call TRBD1 (6 bases). With 7 bases removed from V and 8 bases from J, the gap between germline ends came to 21 bases. The length of the CDR3 is 15 residues. Germline CDR1 and CDR2: SQVTM and ANQGSEA.

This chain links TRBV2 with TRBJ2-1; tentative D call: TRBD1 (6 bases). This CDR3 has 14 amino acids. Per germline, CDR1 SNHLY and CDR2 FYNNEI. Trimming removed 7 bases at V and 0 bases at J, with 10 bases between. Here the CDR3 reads CASTRTVSYNEQFF. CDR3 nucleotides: TGTGCCAGCACCCGGACAGTCTCCTACAATGAGCAGTTCTTC.

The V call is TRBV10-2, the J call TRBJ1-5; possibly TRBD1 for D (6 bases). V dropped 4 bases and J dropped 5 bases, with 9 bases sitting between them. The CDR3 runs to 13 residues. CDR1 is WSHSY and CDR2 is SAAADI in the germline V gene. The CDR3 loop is CASSAQGDQPQHF. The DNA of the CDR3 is TGCGCCAGCAGTGCACAGGGTGATCAGCCCCAGCATTTT.

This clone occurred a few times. The CDR3: CASSQPQGAREQYF. Here the CDR3 DNA reads TGTGCCAGCAGCCAACCGCAGGGGGCTCGGGAGCAGTACTTC. The rearrangement uses TRBV4-2 and TRBJ2-7; 8 bases match TRBD1. The CDR3 is 14 amino acids. Germline CDR1 reads LGHNA; CDR2 reads YNFKEQ. After removal of 2 bases from V and 7 bases from J, the junction contained 7 bases not matched to a gene.